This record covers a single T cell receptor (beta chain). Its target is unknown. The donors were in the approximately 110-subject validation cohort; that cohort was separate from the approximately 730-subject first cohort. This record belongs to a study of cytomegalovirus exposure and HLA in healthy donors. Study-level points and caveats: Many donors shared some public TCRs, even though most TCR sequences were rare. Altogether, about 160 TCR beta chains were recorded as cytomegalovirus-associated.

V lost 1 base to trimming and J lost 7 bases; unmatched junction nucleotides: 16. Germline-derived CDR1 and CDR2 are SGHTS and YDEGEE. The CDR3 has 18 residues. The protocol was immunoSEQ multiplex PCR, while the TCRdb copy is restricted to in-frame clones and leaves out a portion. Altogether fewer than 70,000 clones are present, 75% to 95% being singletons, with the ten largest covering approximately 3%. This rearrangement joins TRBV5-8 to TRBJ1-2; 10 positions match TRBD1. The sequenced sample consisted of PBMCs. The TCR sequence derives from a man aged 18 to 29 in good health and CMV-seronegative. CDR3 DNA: TGTGCCAGCAGCTTGTTAGTCATTAGGGGACAGGGGATTCCTGGCTACACCTTC. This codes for CASSLLVIRGQGIPGYTF. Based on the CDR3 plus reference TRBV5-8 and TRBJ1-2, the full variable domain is EAGVTQSPTHLIKTRGQQATLRCSPISGHTSVYWYQQALGLGLQFLLWYDEGEERNRGNFPPRFSGRQFPNYSSELNVNALELEDSALYLCASSLLVIRGQGIPGYTFGSGTRLTVV.